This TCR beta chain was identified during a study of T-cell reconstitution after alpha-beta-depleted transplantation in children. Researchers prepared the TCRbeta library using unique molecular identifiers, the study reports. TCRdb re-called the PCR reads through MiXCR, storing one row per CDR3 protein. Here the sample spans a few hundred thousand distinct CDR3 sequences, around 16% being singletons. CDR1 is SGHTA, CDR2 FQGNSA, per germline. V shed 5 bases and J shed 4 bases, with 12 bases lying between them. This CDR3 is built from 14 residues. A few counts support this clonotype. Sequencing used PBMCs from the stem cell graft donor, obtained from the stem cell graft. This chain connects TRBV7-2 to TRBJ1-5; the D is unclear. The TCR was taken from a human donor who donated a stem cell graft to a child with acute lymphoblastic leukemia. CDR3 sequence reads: CASSHGRQNQPQHF. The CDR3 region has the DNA TGTGCCAGCAGCCACGGACGTCAGAATCAGCCCCAGCATTTT.